A single TCR beta chain is shown here with its context. Which antigen it targets is not known. No base qualities exist here, and no much larger clone lies one base off it. The immunoSEQ Assay, a bias-controlled multiplex PCR, was used to amplify TCRbeta CDR3 regions from genomic DNA. The paper's data handling went like this. Nucleated cell counts per sample were estimated from amplification of reference gene primers within the assay. To quantify the absolute abundance of each unique TCRbeta CDR3 rearrangement, sequence reads were collapsed and filtered. Productive Simpson clonality was computed per sample as the square root of Simpson's diversity index over productive rearrangements. The clones in this table, taken by TCRdb from immuneACCESS, are in-frame only. Not every clone is retained; where verified, under half of the shortfall comes from an unresolved V gene, and the cause of the rest is unknown. V and J calls and clone size come straight from that table; D and trimming were deduced from the DNA. The sample table lists fewer than 400,000 clones, about 85% of them with a count of one. 3.6% of the sample belongs to the ten largest clones.

Whole blood was collected in K2EDTA tubes by collaborating institutions according to the institutions' own protocols. For TCRbeta analysis, collaborator samples were shipped as frozen whole blood, as isolated PBMCs, or as DNA extracted from either sample type. V gives up 4 bases and J gives up 5 bases, and the segment between their germline ends measures 8 bases. As encoded in the germline V gene, CDR1 is KGHDR while CDR2 is SFDVKD. The CDR3 runs 13 amino acids, cysteine and phenylalanine included. Left in the record is the CDR3 DNA by itself, 39 bases read in frame from the first base. The record originates from a study of blood T cell repertoires in COVID-19 (TCRdb year 2020). Study-wide context: Samples from collaborators originated in the United States, Italy and Spain and spanned both the acute and convalescent phases of COVID-19. Where HLA class I and class II types were available, the types were taken from metadata supplied by the sample provider, not from assay-based typing. Subjects who had been exposed to COVID-19, were actively infected with it, or had recovered from it provided the deeply sampled blood TCRbeta repertoires that made up the dataset. The samples were drawn from two sources: the first 160 participants of the ongoing ImmuneRACE study, and fewer than 1,500 subjects contributed by 6 global collaborators. The prospective study material was composed of cDNA or gDNA derived from T cells, B-cell-depleted T cells, or PBMCs. A de-identified subject ID, COVID-19 status, age in years and sex were almost always included in the sample metadata. The repertoires were made available in a free public database intended to serve as a resource for research on the immune response to SARS-CoV-2.

Study-wide findings and limitations: Clinical and demographic metadata were provided uncurated, with the amount varying by source and participant.

The sequencing input was peripheral blood. This clonotype was obtained from a woman aged 18-29 years with acute or convalescent COVID-19. This receptor chain uses TRBV24-1 and TRBJ2-1; the D gene is not confidently resolved. The DNA sequence is TGTGCCACCAGTGACGACTTGGACAATGAGCAGTTCTTC. Translated, it gives CATSDDLDNEQFF.